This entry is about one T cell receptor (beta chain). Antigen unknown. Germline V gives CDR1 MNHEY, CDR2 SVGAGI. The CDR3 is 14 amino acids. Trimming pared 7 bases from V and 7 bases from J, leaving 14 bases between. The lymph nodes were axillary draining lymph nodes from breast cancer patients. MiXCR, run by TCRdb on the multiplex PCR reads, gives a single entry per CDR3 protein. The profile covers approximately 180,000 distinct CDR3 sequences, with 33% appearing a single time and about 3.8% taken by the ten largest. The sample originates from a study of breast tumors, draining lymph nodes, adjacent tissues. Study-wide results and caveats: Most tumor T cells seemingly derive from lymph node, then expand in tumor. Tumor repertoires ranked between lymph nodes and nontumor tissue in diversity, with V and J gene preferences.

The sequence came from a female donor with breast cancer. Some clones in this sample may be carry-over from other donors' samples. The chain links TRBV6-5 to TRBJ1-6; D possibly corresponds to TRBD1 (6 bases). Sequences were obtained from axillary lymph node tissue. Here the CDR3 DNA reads TGTGCCAGCAACCCCGGGGGGCTGAATTCACCCCTCCACTTT. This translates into CASNPGGLNSPLHF.